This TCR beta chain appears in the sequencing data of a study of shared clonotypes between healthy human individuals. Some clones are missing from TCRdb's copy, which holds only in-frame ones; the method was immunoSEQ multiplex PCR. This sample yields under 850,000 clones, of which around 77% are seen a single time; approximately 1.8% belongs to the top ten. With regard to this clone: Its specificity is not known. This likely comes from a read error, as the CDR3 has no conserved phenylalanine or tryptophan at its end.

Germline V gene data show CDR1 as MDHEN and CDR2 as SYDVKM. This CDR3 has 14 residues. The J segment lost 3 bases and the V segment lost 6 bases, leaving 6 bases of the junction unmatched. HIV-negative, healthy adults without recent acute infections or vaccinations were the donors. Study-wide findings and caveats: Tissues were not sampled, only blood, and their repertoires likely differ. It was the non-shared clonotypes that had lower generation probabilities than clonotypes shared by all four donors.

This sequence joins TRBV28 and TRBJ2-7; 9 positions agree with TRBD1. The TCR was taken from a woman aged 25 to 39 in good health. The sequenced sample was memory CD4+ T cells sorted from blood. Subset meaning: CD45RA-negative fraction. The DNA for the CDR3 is TGTGCCAGCAGCACGGGACAGGGTATCTACGAGCAGTACTGC. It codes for CASSTGQGIYEQYC.